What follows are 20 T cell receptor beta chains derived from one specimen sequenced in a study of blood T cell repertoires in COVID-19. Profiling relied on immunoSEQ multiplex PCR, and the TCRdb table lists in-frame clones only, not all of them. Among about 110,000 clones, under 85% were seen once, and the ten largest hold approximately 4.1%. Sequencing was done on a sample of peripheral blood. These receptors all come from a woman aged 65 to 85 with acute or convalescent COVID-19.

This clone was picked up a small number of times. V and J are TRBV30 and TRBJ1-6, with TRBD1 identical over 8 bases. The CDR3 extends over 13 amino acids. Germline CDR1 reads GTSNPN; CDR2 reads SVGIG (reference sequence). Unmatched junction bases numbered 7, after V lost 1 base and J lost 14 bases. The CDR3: CAWSGQGIMALHF. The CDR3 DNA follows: TGTGCCTGGAGTGGACAGGGGATTATGGCCCTCCACTTT.

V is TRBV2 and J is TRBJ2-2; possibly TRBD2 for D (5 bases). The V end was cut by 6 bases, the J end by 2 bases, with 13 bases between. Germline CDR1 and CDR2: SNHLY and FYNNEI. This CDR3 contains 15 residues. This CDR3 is CASRALSGNTGELFF. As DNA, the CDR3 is TGTGCCAGCAGGGCCCTAAGCGGAAACACCGGGGAGCTGTTTTTT.

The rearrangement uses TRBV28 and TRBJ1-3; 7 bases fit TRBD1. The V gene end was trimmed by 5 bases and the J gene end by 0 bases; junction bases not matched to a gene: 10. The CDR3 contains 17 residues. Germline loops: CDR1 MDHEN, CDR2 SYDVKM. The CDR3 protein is CASSPRQGKPSGNTIYF. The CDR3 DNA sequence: TGTGCCAGCAGTCCCAGACAGGGAAAACCCTCTGGAAACACCATATATTTT. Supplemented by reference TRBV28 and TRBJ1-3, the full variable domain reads DVKVTQSSRYLVKRTGEKVFLECVQDMDHENMFWYRQDPGLGLRLIYFSYDVKMKEKGDIPEGYSVSREKKERFSLILESASTNQTSMYLCASSPRQGKPSGNTIYFGEGSWLTVV.

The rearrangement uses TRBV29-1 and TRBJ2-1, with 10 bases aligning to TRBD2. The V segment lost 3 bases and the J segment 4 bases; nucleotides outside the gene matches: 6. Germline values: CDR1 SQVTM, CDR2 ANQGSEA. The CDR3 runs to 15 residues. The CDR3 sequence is CSVDPLAGNYNEQFF. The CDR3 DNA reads TGCAGCGTTGATCCACTAGCGGGGAATTACAATGAGCAGTTCTTC.

The CDR3: CASVGRQPGLAGETQYF. CDR3 DNA sequence: TGTGCCAGCGTTGGCCGGCAGCCGGGACTAGCTGGGGAGACCCAGTACTTC. This chain links TRBV5-5 with TRBJ2-5, with TRBD2 identical over 9 bases. This CDR3 has 17 residues. V was clipped by 7 bases and J by 5 bases; unmatched bases: 18. Germline V gene data show CDR1 as SGHKS and CDR2 as YYEKEE (reference sequence). The whole variable domain, remainder taken from reference TRBV5-5 and TRBJ2-5, is DAGVTQSPTHLIKTRGQQVTLRCSPISGHKSVSWYQQVLGQGPQFIFQYYEKEERGRGNFPDRFSARQFPNYSSELNVNALLLGDSALYLCASVGRQPGLAGETQYFGPGTRLLVL.

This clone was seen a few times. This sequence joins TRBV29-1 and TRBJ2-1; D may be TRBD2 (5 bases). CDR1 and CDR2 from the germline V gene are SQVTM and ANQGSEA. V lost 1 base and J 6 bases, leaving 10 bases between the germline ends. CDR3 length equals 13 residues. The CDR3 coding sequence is TGCAGCGTTGAAGCAGGAGCGGTCAATGAGCAGTTCTTC. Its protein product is CSVEAGAVNEQFF.

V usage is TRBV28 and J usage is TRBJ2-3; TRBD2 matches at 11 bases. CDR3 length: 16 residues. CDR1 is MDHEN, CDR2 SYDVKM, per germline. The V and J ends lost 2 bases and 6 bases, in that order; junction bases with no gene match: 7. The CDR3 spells CASSLPLAGAGDTQYF. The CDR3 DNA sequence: TGTGCCAGCAGTTTACCACTAGCGGGGGCCGGGGATACGCAGTATTTT.

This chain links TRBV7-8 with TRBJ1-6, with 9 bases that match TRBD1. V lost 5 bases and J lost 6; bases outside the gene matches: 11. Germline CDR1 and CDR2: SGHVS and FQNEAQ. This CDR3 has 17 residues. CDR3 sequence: CASSPSRTGAINSPLHF. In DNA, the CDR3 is TGTGCCAGCAGCCCATCTAGGACAGGGGCGATTAATTCACCCCTCCACTTT.

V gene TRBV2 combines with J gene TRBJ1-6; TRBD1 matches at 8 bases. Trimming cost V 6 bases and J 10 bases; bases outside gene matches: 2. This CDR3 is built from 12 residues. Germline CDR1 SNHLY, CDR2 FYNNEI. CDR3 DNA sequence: TGTGCCAGCAGGAGACAGGGGTCACCCCTCCACTTT. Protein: CASRRQGSPLHF.

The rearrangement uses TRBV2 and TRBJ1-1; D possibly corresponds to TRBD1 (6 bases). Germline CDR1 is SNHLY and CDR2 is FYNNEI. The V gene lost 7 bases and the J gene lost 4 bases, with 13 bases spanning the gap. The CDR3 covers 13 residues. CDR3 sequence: CASNRVVGTEAFF. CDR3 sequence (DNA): TGTGCCAGCAACAGGGTGGTGGGCACTGAAGCTTTCTTT.

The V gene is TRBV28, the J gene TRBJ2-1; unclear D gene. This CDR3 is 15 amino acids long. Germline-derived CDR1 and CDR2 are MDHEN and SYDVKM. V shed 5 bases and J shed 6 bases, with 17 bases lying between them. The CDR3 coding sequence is TGTGCCAGCAGTCGAGCGTGGTTTAAATTCAATGAGCAGTTCTTC. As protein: CASSRAWFKFNEQFF.

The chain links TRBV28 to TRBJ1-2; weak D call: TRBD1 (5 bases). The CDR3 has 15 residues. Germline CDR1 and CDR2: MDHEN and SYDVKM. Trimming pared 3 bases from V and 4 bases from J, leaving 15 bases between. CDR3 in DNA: TGTGCCAGCAGTTTGGGGCAGGGAAGCCCCTATGGCTACACCTTC. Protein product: CASSLGQGSPYGYTF.

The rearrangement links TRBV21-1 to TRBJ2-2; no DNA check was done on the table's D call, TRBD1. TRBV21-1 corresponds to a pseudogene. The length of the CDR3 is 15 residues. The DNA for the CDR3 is TGTGCCAGGAAGGACAGGGACGTCCCCGCCGGGGAGCTGTTTTTT. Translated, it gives CARKDRDVPAGELFF.

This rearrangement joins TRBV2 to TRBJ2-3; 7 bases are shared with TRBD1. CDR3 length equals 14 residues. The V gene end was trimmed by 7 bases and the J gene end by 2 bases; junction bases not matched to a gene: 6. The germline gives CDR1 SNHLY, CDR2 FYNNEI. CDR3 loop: CASNTGEFTDTQYF. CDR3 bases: TGTGCCAGCAACACAGGGGAATTCACAGATACGCAGTATTTT.

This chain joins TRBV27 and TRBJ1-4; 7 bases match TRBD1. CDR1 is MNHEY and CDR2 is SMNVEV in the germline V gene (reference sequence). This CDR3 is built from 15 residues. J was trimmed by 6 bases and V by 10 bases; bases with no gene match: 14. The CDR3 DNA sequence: TGTGCCACCCGGTTCTCTGGGCAGGGGGATGAAAAACTGTTTTTT. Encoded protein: CATRFSGQGDEKLFF.

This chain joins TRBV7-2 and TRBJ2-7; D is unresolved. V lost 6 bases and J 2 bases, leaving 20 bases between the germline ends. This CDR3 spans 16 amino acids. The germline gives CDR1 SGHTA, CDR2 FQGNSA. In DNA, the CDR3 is TGTGCCAGCAGGGTAAACGGAGACCCCTTTGCCTACGAGCAGTACGTC. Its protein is CASRVNGDPFAYEQYV.

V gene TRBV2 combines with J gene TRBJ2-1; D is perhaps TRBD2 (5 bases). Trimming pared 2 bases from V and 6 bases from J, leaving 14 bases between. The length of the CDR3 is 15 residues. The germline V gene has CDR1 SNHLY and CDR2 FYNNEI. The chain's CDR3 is CASSERTFASNEQFF. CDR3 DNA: TGTGCCAGCAGTGAAAGGACTTTTGCCAGCAATGAGCAGTTCTTC.

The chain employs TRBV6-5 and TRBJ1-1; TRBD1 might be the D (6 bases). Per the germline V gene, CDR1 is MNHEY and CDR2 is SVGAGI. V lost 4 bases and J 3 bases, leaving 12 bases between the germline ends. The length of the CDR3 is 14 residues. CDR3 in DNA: TGTGCCAGCAGTTCAGGGGCGCGGGACACTGAAGCTTTCTTT. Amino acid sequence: CASSSGARDTEAFF.

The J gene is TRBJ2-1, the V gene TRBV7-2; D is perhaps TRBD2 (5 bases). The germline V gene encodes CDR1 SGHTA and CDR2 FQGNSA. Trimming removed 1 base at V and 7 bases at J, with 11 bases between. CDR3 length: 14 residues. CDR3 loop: CASSLGSSRNEQFF. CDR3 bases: TGTGCCAGCAGCTTAGGATCTAGCCGGAATGAGCAGTTCTTC.

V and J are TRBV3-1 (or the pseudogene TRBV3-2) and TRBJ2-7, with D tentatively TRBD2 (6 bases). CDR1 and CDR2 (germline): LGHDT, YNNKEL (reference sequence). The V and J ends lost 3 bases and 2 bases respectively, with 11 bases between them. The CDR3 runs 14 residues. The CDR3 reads CASSQGGATYEQYF. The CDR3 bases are TGTGCCAGCAGCCAGGGGGGAGCGACCTACGAGCAGTACTTC.